This T cell receptor (beta chain) was profiled in a study of T cell changes during pregnancy in multiple sclerosis. There are 19 residues in the CDR3. The trim removed 5 bases at V and 0 bases at J, leaving 14 bases unmatched. Germline V lookup: CDR1 SGHVS, CDR2 FQNEAQ. The data were produced by immunoSEQ multiplex PCR, yet TCRdb's version contains in-frame clones alone and is incomplete. The table lists more than 95,000 clones, approximately 93% of them singletons, with more than 0.75% in the top ten. Source: peripheral blood, taken after pregnancy. This receptor was obtained from a female donor with multiple sclerosis, enrolled in a pregnancy study. V gene TRBV7-8 combines with J gene TRBJ2-1; 9 bases fit TRBD2. Written as DNA, the CDR3 is TGTGCCAGCAGCCCAAATCCAGCGGGAGGATCAAGCTCCTACAATGAGCAGTTCTTC. Its translation is CASSPNPAGGSSSYNEQFF.